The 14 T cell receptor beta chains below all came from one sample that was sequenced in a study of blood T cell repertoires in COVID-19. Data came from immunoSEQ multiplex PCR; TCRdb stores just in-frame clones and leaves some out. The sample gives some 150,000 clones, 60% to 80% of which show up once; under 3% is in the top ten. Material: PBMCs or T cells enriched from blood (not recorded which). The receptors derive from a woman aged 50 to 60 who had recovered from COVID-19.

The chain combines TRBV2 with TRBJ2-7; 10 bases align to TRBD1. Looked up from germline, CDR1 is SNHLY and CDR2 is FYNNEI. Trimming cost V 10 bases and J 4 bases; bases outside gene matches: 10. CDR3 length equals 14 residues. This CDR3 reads CATRRTGGRYEQYF. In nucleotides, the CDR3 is TGTGCCACCCGCCGGACAGGGGGGAGGTACGAGCAGTACTTC. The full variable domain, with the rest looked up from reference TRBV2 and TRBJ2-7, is EPEVTQTPSHQVTQMGQEVILRCVPISNHLYFYWYRQILGQKVEFLVSFYNNEISEKSEIFDDQFSVERPDGSNFTLKIRSTKLEDSAMYFCATRRTGGRYEQYFGPGTRLTVT.

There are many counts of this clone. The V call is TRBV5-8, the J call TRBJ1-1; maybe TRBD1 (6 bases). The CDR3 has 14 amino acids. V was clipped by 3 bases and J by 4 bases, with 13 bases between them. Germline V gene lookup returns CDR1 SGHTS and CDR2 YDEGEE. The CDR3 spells CASSWQGRGTEAFF. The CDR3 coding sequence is TGTGCCAGCAGCTGGCAGGGGCGAGGCACTGAAGCTTTCTTT.

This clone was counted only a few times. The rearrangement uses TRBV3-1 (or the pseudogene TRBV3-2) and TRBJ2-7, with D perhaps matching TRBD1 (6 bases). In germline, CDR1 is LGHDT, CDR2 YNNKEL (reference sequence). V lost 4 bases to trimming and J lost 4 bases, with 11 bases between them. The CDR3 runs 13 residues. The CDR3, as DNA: TGTGCCAGCAGCCTTGGGGGCCTATACGAGCAGTACTTC. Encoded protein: CASSLGGLYEQYF.

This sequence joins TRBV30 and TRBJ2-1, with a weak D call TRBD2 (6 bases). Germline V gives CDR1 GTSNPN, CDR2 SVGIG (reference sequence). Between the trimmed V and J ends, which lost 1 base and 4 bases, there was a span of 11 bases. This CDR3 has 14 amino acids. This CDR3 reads CAWSAPGRYNEQFF. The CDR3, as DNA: TGTGCCTGGAGTGCCCCCGGGAGATACAATGAGCAGTTCTTC.

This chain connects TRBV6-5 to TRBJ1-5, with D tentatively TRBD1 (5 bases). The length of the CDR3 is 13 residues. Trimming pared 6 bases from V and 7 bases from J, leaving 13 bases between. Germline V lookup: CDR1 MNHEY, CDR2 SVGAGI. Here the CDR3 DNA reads TGTGCCAGCAGGGACACTATGGGGCAGCCCCAGCATTTT. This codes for CASRDTMGQPQHF.

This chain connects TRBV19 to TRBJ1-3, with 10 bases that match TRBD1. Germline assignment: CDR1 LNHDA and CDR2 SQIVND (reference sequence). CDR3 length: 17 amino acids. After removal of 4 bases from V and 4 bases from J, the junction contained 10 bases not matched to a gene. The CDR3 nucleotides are TGTGCCAGTAGTAAGGGACAGGGGATCGCTCTAGGAAACACCATATATTTT. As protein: CASSKGQGIALGNTIYF.

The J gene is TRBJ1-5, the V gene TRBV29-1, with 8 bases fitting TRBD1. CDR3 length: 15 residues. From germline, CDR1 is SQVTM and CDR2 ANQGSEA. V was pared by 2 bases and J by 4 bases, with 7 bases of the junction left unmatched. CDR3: CSVETGTGSNQPQHF. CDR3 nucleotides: TGCAGCGTTGAAACCGGGACAGGCTCGAATCAGCCCCAGCATTTT.

The CDR3 reads CASSGRVAAEQFF. In nucleotides, the CDR3 is TGTGCCAGCAGTGGGCGGGTAGCGGCTGAGCAGTTCTTC. The chain couples TRBV9 to TRBJ2-1, with D perhaps matching TRBD2 (6 bases). V was pared by 5 bases and J by 9 bases, with 15 bases between. CDR1 and CDR2 (germline): SGDLS, YYNGEE. CDR3 length: 13 amino acids. Full variable domain (outside the CDR3, taken from reference TRBV9 and TRBJ2-1): DSGVTQTPKHLITATGQRVTLRCSPRSGDLSVYWYQQSLDQGLQFLIQYYNGEERAKGNILERFSAQQFPDLHSELNLSSLELGDSALYFCASSGRVAAEQFFGPGTRLTVL.

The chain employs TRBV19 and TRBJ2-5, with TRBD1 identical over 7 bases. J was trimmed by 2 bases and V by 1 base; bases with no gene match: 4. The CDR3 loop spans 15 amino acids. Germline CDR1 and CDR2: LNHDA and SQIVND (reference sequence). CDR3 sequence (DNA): TGTGCCAGTAGTATAGGAGGGGGCCGGCAAGAGACCCAGTACTTC. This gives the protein CASSIGGGRQETQYF. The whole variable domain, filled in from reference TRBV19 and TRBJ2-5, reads DGGITQSPKYLFRKEGQNVTLSCEQNLNHDAMYWYRQDPGQGLRLIYYSQIVNDFQKGDIAEGYSVSREKKESFPLTVTSAQKNPTAFYLCASSIGGGRQETQYFGPGTRLLVL.

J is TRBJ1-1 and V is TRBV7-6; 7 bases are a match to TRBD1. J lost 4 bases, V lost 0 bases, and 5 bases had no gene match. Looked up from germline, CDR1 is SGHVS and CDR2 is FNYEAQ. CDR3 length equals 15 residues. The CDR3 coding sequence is TGTGCCAGCAGCTTAGCGGAGGGGGCGGGCACTGAAGCTTTCTTT. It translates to CASSLAEGAGTEAFF.

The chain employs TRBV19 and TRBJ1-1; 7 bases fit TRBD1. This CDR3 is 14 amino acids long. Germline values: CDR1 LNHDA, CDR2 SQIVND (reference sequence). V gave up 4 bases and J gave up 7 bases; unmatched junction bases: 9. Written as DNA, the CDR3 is TGTGCCAGTAGTACTTCAACGGGACAGTATGAAGCTTTCTTT. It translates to CASSTSTGQYEAFF. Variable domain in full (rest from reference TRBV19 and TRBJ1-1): DGGITQSPKYLFRKEGQNVTLSCEQNLNHDAMYWYRQDPGQGLRLIYYSQIVNDFQKGDIAEGYSVSREKKESFPLTVTSAQKNPTAFYLCASSTSTGQYEAFFGQGTRLTVV.

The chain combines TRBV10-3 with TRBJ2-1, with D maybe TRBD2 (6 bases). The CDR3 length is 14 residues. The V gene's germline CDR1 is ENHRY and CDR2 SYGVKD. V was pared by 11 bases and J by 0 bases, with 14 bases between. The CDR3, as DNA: TGTGCCGTCGCTAGCGTAAGCTCCTACAATGAGCAGTTCTTC. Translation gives CAVASVSSYNEQFF.

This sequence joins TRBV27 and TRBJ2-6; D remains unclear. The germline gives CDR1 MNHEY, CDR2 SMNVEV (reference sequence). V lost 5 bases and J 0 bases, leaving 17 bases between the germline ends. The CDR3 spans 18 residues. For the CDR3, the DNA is TGTGCCAGCAGTCCCAAAAGGTGGCAGGCCTCTGGGGCCAACGTCCTGACTTTC. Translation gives CASSPKRWQASGANVLTF.

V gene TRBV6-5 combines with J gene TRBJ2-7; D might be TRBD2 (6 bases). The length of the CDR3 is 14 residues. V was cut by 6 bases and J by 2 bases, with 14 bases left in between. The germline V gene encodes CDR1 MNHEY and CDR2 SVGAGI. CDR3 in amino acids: CASSVEGPPYEQYF. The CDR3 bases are TGTGCCAGCAGCGTGGAGGGGCCCCCCTACGAGCAGTACTTC.